This T cell receptor (beta chain) emerged from a study of blood T cell repertoires in COVID-19. Assay: immunoSEQ multiplex PCR; the TCRdb copy retains only in-frame clones and omits some. The table lists tens of thousands of clones, 68% of them singletons. Sequencing input: peripheral blood. The TCR was taken from a woman aged 70-85 years with acute or convalescent COVID-19.

CDR3 bases: TGTGCCAGTAGCATAAACCCGTGGGACAGTCGCTACGAGCAGTACTTC. Residues: CASSINPWDSRYEQYF. This rearrangement joins TRBV19 to TRBJ2-7, with 7 bases lining up with TRBD1. The CDR3 sequence is 16 residues long. J lost 3 bases, V lost 6 bases, and 14 bases had no gene match. Germline V lookup: CDR1 LNHDA, CDR2 SQIVND (reference sequence).